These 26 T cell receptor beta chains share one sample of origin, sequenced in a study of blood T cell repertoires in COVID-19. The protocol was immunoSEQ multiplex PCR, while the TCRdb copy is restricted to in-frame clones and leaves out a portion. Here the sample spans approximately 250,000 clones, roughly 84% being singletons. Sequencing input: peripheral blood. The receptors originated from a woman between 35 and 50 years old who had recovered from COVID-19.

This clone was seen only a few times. CDR3 loop: CASSLTGQPRRPLHF. CDR3 coding DNA: TGCGCCAGCAGCTTGACCGGACAGCCTCGGCGACCCCTCCACTTT. The V call is TRBV5-1, the J call TRBJ1-6, with D perhaps TRBD1 (6 bases). The CDR3 loop spans 15 amino acids. With 1 base removed from V and 12 bases from J, the gap between germline ends came to 17 bases. Per germline, CDR1 SGHRS and CDR2 YFSETQ.

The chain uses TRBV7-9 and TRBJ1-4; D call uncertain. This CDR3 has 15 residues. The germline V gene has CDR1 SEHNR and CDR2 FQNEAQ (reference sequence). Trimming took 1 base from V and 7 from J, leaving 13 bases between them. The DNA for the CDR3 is TGTGCCAGCAGCTTAGATGGGCAGTTTATTGAAAAACTGTTTTTT. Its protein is CASSLDGQFIEKLFF. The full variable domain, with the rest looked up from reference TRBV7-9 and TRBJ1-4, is DTGVSQNPRHKITKRGQNVTFRCDPISEHNRLYWYRQTLGQGPEFLTYFQNEAQLEKSRLLSDRFSAERPKGSFSTLEIQRTEQGDSAMYLCASSLDGQFIEKLFFGSGTQLSVL.

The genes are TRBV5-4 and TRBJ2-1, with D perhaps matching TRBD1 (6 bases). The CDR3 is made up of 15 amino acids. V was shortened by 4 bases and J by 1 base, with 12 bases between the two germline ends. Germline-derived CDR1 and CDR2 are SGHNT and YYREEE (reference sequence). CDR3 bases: TGTGCCAGCAGCCCCACAGGGAATTCCTACAATGAGCAGTTCTTC. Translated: CASSPTGNSYNEQFF.

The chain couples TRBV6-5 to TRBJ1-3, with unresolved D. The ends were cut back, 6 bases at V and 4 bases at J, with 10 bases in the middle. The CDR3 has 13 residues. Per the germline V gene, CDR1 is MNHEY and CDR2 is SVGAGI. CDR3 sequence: CASSTTNGNTIYF. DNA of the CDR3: TGTGCCAGCAGCACTACAAACGGAAACACCATATATTTT.

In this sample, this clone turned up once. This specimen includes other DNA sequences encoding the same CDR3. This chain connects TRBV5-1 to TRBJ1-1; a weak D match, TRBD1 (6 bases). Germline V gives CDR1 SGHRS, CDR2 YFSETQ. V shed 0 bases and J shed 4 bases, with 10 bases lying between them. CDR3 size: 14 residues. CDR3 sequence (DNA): TGCGCCAGCAGCTTGGACAGGGCGAGCACTGAAGCTTTCTTT. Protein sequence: CASSLDRASTEAFF.

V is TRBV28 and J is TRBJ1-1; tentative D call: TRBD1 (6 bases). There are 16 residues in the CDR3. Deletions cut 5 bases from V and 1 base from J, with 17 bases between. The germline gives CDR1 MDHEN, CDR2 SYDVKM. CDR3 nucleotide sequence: TGTGCCAGCAGTGCCCGGGGGGGGCAGGGGAACACTGAAGCTTTCTTT. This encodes CASSARGGQGNTEAFF.

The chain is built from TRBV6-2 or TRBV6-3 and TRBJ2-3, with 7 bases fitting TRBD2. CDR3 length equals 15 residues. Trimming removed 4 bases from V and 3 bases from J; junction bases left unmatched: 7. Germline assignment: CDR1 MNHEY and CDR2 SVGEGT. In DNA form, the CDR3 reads TGTGCCAGCAGTTTGAGTGGGGGAGGGACAGATACGCAGTATTTT. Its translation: CASSLSGGGTDTQYF.

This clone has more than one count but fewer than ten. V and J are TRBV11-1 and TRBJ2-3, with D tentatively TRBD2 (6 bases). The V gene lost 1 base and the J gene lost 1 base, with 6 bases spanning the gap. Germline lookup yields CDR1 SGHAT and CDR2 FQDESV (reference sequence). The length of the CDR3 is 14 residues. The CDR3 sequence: CASSLGRGTDTQYF. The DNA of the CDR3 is TGTGCCAGCAGCTTAGGGAGGGGCACAGATACGCAGTATTTT.

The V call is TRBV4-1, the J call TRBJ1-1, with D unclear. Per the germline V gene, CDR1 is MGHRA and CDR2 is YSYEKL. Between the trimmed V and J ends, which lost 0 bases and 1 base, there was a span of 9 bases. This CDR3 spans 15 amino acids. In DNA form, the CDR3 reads TGCGCCAGCAGCCAAGATCACATAAGGAACACTGAAGCTTTCTTT. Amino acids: CASSQDHIRNTEAFF.

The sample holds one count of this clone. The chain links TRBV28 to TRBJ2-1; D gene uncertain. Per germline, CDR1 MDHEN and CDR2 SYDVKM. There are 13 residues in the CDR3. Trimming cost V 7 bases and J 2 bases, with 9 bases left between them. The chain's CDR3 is CASTVAPYNEQFF. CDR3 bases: TGTGCCAGCACAGTGGCACCCTACAATGAGCAGTTCTTC.

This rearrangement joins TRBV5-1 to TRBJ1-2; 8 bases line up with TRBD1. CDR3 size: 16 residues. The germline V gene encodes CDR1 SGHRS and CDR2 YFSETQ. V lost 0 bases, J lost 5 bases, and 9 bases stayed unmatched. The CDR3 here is CASSLDRARGRYGYTF. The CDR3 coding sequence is TGCGCCAGCAGCTTGGATAGAGCCAGGGGGCGTTATGGCTACACCTTC.

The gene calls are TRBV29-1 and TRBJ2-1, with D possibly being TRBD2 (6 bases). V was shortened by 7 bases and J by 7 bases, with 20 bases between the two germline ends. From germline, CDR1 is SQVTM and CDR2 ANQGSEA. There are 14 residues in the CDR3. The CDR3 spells CSGESGYGGNEQFF. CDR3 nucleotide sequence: TGCAGCGGGGAGAGTGGGTACGGAGGGAATGAGCAGTTCTTC.

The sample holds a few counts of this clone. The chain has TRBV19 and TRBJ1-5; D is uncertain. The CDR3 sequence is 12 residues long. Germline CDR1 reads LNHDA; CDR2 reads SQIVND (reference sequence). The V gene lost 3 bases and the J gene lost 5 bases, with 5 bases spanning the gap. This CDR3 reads CASSIGDQPQHF. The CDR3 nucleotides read TGTGCCAGTAGTATCGGGGATCAGCCCCAGCATTTT.

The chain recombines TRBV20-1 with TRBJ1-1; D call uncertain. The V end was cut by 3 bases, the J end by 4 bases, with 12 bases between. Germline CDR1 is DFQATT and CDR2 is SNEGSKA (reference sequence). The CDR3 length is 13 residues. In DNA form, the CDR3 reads TGCAGTGCTAGTTCGTCGGCGGCCACTGAAGCTTTCTTT. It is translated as CSASSSAATEAFF.

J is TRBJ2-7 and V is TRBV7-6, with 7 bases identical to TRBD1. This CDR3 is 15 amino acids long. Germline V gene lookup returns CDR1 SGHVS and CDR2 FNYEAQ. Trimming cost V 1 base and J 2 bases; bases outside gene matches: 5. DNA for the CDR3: TGTGCCAGCAGCTTAGAGGGGACAGATGCCTACGAGCAGTACTTC. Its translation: CASSLEGTDAYEQYF. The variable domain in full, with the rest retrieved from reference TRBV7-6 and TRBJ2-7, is GAGVSQSPRYKVTKRGQDVALRCDPISGHVSLYWYRQALGQGPEFLTYFNYEAQQDKSGLPNDRFSAERPEGSISTLTIQRTEQRDSAMYRCASSLEGTDAYEQYFGPGTRLTVT.

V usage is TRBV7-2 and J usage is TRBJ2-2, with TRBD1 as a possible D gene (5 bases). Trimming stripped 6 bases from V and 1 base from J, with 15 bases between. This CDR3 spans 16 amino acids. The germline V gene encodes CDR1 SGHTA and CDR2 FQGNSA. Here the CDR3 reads CASSRDRNKNTGELFF. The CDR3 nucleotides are TGTGCCAGCAGTCGAGACAGAAACAAGAACACCGGGGAGCTGTTTTTT.

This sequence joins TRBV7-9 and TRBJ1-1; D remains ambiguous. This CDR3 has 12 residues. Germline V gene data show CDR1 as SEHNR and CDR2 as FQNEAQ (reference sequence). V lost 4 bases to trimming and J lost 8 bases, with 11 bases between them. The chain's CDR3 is CASSSLTREAFF. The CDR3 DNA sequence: TGTGCCAGCAGCTCTCTCACCAGGGAAGCTTTCTTT.

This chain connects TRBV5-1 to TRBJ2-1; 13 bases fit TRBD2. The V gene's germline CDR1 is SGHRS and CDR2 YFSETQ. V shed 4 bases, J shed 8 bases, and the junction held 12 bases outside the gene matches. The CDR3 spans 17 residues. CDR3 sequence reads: CASSQRLAGGVIDEQFF. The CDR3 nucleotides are TGCGCCAGCAGCCAAAGACTAGCGGGGGGTGTTATCGATGAGCAGTTCTTC.

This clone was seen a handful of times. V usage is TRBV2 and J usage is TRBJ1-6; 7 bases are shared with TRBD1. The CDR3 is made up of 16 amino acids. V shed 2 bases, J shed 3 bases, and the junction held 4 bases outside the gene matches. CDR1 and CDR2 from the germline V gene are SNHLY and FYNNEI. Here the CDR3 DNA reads TGTGCCAGCAGTGAAACCCGGGACAGCTATAATTCACCCCTCCACTTT. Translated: CASSETRDSYNSPLHF.

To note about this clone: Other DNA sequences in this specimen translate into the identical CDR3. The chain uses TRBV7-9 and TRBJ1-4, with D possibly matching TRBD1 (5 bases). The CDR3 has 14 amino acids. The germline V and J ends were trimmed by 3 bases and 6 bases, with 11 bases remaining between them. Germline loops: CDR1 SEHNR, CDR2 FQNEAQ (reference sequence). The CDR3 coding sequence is TGTGCCAGCAGCTTCGGACACGTAGATGAAAAACTGTTTTTT. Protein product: CASSFGHVDEKLFF.

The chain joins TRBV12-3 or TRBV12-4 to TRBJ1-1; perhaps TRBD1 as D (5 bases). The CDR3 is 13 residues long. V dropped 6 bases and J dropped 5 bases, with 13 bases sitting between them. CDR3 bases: TGTGCCAGCAGGCTACAGGACCGGACTGAAGCTTTCTTT. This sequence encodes CASRLQDRTEAFF.

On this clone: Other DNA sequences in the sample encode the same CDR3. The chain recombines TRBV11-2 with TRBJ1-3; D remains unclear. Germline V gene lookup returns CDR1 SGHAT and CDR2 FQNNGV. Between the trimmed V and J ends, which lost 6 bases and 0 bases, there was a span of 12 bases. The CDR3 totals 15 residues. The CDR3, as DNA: TGTGCCAGCAGTCTAGTGCGGGACTCTGGAAACACCATATATTTT. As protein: CASSLVRDSGNTIYF.

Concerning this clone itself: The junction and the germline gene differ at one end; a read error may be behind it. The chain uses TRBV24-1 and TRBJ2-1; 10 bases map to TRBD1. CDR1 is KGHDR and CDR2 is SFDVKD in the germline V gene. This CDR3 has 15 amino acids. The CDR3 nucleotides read TGTGCCACCAGTGATGCCGGGACAGGGGACAATGAGCGGTTCTTC. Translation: CATSDAGTGDNERFF.

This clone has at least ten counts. The CDR3 loop reads CASSLVDRGLQETQYF. In nucleotides, the CDR3 is TGTGCCAGCAGCTTAGTCGATCGGGGTTTACAAGAGACCCAGTACTTC. The chain combines TRBV7-9 with TRBJ2-5, with D perhaps matching TRBD2 (5 bases). The germline CDR1 and CDR2 sequences are SEHNR and FQNEAQ (reference sequence). Trimming took 1 base from V and 2 from J, leaving 14 bases between them. This CDR3 is built from 16 residues.

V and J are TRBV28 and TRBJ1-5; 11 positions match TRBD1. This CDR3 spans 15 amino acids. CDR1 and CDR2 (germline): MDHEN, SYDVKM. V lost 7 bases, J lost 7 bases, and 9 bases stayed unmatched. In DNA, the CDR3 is TGTGCCAGCAACCCGGGACAGGGGGTCGTGCAGCCCCAGCATTTT. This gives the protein CASNPGQGVVQPQHF.

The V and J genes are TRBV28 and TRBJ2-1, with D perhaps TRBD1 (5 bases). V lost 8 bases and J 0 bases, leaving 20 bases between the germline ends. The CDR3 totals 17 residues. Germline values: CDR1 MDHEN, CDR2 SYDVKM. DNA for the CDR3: TGTGCCAGCCGAATTACTAAGGGGCTCAGCTCCTACAATGAGCAGTTCTTC. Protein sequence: CASRITKGLSSYNEQFF.